This T cell receptor beta chain was sequenced during a study of neurological immune-mediated disorders. TCRdb reprocessed the 5' RACE reads with MiXCR, giving one entry per CDR3 protein. Of roughly 46,000 distinct CDR3 sequences in the sample, about 2% are singletons; the top ten hold around 2.3%. Trimming removed 2 bases from V and 1 base from J, with 15 bases in between. The germline V gene has CDR1 MNHEY and CDR2 SVGAGI. This CDR3 is 18 amino acids long. This clonotype was counted ten times or more. Input material: PBMCs. This sequence originates from a woman in her forties with multiple sclerosis. This chain uses TRBV6-5 with TRBJ1-6; D is unresolved. The CDR3 sequence: CASSYRPPGGSYNSPLHF. As DNA, the CDR3 is TGTGCCAGCAGTTACAGGCCCCCGGGCGGGTCCTATAATTCACCCCTCCACTTT.